These 30 T cell receptor beta chains were all obtained from the same sample, sequenced in a study of a mutant IDH1 vaccine in newly diagnosed glioma. Documented time point: week 23, last vaccination. The investigators gave 300 ug of mutant IDH1 20-mer peptide in each vaccine dose, together with topical imiquimod. Their cognate antigens are unknown. Here immunoSEQ multiplex PCR was the method, and the copy in TCRdb shows in-frame clones only, minus some. The sample records around 40,000 clones, about three quarters being singletons. Sequences were derived from PBMCs, sampled from a glioma patient whose treatment included an IDH1 peptide vaccine. The receptors here all came from a man aged 45-65 years with glioma.

J is TRBJ1-6 and V is TRBV6-6, with no clear D. CDR3 length: 15 amino acids. The V end lost 0 bases, the J end lost 10 bases, and 13 bases lay between the germline ends. In germline, CDR1 is MNHNY, CDR2 SVGAGI (reference sequence). The CDR3 DNA sequence: TGTGCCAGCAGTTACTCCCAAAACGCGGGATCACCCCTCCACTTT. Protein product: CASSYSQNAGSPLHF.

The genes are TRBV5-6 and TRBJ2-5, with 9 bases fitting TRBD1. The germline gives CDR1 SGHDT, CDR2 YYEEEE. This CDR3 spans 16 amino acids. After removal of 4 bases from V and 2 bases from J, the junction contained 9 bases not matched to a gene. CDR3 sequence (DNA): TGTGCCAGCAGCCTAGGGACAGGGAGGGGGCAAGAGACCCAGTACTTC. Translation gives CASSLGTGRGQETQYF.

The rearrangement joins TRBV4-1 to TRBJ2-3, with TRBD2 identical over 8 bases. From germline, CDR1 is MGHRA and CDR2 YSYEKL. CDR3 length: 15 residues. Unmatched junction bases numbered 8, after V lost 1 base and J lost 8 bases. This chain's CDR3 is CASSQGGGGISTQYF. For the CDR3, the DNA is TGCGCCAGCAGCCAAGGGGGCGGGGGGATCTCTACGCAGTATTTT.

The chain has TRBV27 and TRBJ2-1; tentative D call: TRBD2 (6 bases). Germline-derived CDR1 and CDR2 are MNHEY and SMNVEV (reference sequence). Between the trimmed V and J ends, which lost 2 bases and 9 bases, there was a span of 17 bases. The CDR3 length is 15 residues. The CDR3 spells CASSLATYGGGEQFF. DNA of the CDR3: TGTGCCAGCAGTTTAGCAACCTACGGGGGTGGTGAGCAGTTCTTC.

This chain connects TRBV20-1 to TRBJ2-7; D ambiguous. This CDR3 comprises 11 residues. V was shortened by 5 bases and J by 2 bases, with 7 bases between the two germline ends. The germline CDR1 and CDR2 sequences are DFQATT and SNEGSKA (reference sequence). The CDR3: CSAARPYEQYF. DNA of the CDR3: TGCAGTGCTGCCAGGCCCTACGAGCAGTACTTC.

The rearrangement uses TRBV5-1 and TRBJ1-2; D call uncertain. CDR1 and CDR2 (germline): SGHRS, YFSETQ. V gave up 1 base and J gave up 7 bases, with 14 bases separating them. This CDR3 spans 14 amino acids. CDR3 DNA: TGCGCCAGCAGCTTGCTTCTCGAGTCGGGTGGCTACACCTTC. Translating gives CASSLLLESGGYTF.

The chain combines TRBV30 with TRBJ1-2; no clear D gene. The germline CDR1 and CDR2 sequences are GTSNPN and SVGIG (reference sequence). V was cut by 2 bases and J by 8 bases, with 12 bases left in between. CDR3 size: 12 residues. The DNA of the CDR3 is TGTGCCTGGAGTCCAAGAGGCTGGGGCTACACCTTC. It specifies CAWSPRGWGYTF.

CDR3 DNA: TGTGCCAGCAAGAAAGGAAACGTAAAGAACACTGAAGCTTTCTTT. Translation: CASKKGNVKNTEAFF. The V call is TRBV6-6, the J call TRBJ1-1, with D unresolved. The CDR3 extends over 15 amino acids. Trimming took 7 bases from V and 1 from J, leaving 16 bases between them. The germline V gene has CDR1 MNHNY and CDR2 SVGAGI (reference sequence).

The chain couples TRBV30 to TRBJ2-3; D gene ambiguous. Germline loops: CDR1 GTSNPN, CDR2 SVGIG (reference sequence). This CDR3 comprises 12 residues. The V end was cut by 1 base, the J end by 4 bases, with 6 bases between. The DNA for the CDR3 is TGTGCCTGGAGTGAAGACGCAGATACGCAGTATTTT. It codes for CAWSEDADTQYF.

This clone has more than one count but fewer than ten. This sequence joins TRBV5-1 and TRBJ1-1; D call uncertain. Germline CDR1 and CDR2: SGHRS and YFSETQ. Trimming took 2 bases from V and 5 from J, leaving 16 bases between them. This CDR3 spans 15 amino acids. The CDR3 DNA is TGCGCCAGCAGCTTACAAACCACCTCGGGTACTGAAGCTTTCTTT. Its translation is CASSLQTTSGTEAFF.

The gene calls are TRBV2 and TRBJ2-7; perhaps TRBD1 as D (7 bases). Germline CDR1 reads SNHLY; CDR2 reads FYNNEI. The CDR3 extends over 15 amino acids. Trimming took 3 bases from V and 1 from J, leaving 13 bases between them. The chain's CDR3 is CASSDPGGTSYEQYF. CDR3 sequence (DNA): TGTGCCAGCAGTGATCCAGGGGGGACGTCCTACGAGCAGTACTTC.

In this sample, this clone turned up once. The chain carries TRBV28 and TRBJ1-2, with D maybe TRBD1 (6 bases). Trimming shortened V by 6 bases and J by 4 bases, and 12 bases separated the two germline ends. The CDR3 length is 13 residues. Germline CDR1 MDHEN, CDR2 SYDVKM. In DNA form, the CDR3 reads TGTGCCAGCAGACCCGACAGGAGCTATGGCTACACCTTC. Its translation is CASRPDRSYGYTF.

Of note for this clone: Other DNA variants within this sample encode the same CDR3. The V gene is TRBV30, the J gene TRBJ1-5; D is uncertain. Trimming took off 2 bases at V and 2 bases at J, with 7 bases between the two ends. The germline gives CDR1 GTSNPN, CDR2 SVGIG (reference sequence). This CDR3 region has 13 residues. This CDR3 reads CAWSPQGNQPQHF. CDR3 coding DNA: TGTGCCTGGAGTCCCCAAGGCAATCAGCCCCAGCATTTT.

The chain combines TRBV7-9 with TRBJ1-4; D is unclear. The CDR3 loop spans 12 amino acids. Germline CDR1 and CDR2: SEHNR and FQNEAQ (reference sequence). Between the trimmed V and J ends, which lost 7 bases and 5 bases, there was a span of 8 bases. The CDR3 spells CASTRTNEKLFF. Here the CDR3 DNA reads TGTGCCAGCACCCGGACCAATGAAAAACTGTTTTTT.

The chain carries TRBV9 and TRBJ2-1, with TRBD1 matching over 11 bases. The germline gives CDR1 SGDLS, CDR2 YYNGEE. The CDR3 extends over 16 amino acids. V shed 2 bases, J shed 4 bases, and the junction held 5 bases outside the gene matches. CDR3 sequence: CASSVFGTGGYNEQFF. CDR3 in DNA: TGTGCCAGCAGCGTTTTCGGGACAGGGGGATACAATGAGCAGTTCTTC.

The chain links TRBV7-9 to TRBJ2-2, with D possibly TRBD1 on 6 matching bases. Germline assignment: CDR1 SEHNR and CDR2 FQNEAQ (reference sequence). V was shortened by 5 bases and J by 6 bases, with 16 bases between the two germline ends. The CDR3 extends over 15 amino acids. CDR3 amino acids: CASSPLQGSAGELFF. CDR3 coding DNA: TGTGCCAGCAGCCCCCTACAGGGTAGTGCCGGGGAGCTGTTTTTT.

The chain employs TRBV16 and TRBJ1-5; TRBD1 aligns across 8 bases. The CDR3 loop spans 15 amino acids. Germline V lookup: CDR1 KGHSY, CDR2 FQNENV. V lost 4 bases and J lost 5; bases outside the gene matches: 7. CDR3 in DNA: TGTGCCAGCAGCCCCGGACAGGGATCCTATCAGCCCCAGCATTTT. It specifies CASSPGQGSYQPQHF.

The V gene is TRBV5-4, the J gene TRBJ2-7; 10 nucleotides line up with TRBD2. The V and J ends lost 0 bases and 7 bases, in that order; junction bases with no gene match: 10. The CDR3 sequence is 16 residues long. Looked up from germline, CDR1 is SGHNT and CDR2 is YYREEE (reference sequence). CDR3 bases: TGTGCCAGCAGCTTGGCCGTCCTAGCGGGGGTGGAAGAGCAGTACTTC. This translates into CASSLAVLAGVEEQYF.

This rearrangement joins TRBV19 to TRBJ1-2; tentative D call: TRBD1 (6 bases). The CDR3 covers 13 residues. The V gene lost 5 bases and the J gene lost 7 bases, with 14 bases spanning the gap. Germline CDR1 and CDR2: LNHDA and SQIVND (reference sequence). Here the CDR3 reads CASSLKGVLGYTF. The CDR3 DNA follows: TGTGCCAGTAGTCTTAAGGGGGTTCTTGGCTACACCTTC.

The V and J genes are TRBV4-1 and TRBJ2-3; D not certain. The germline V gene has CDR1 MGHRA and CDR2 YSYEKL. V lost 0 bases to trimming and J lost 1 base, with 5 bases between them. The CDR3 spans 14 residues. The chain's CDR3 is CASSQEGGTDTQYF. CDR3 nucleotides: TGCGCCAGCAGCCAAGAGGGTGGCACAGATACGCAGTATTTT.

This clone was seen a few times. V is TRBV28 and J is TRBJ1-1; D call uncertain. Germline CDR1 and CDR2: MDHEN and SYDVKM. This CDR3 contains 11 residues. V was shortened by 6 bases and J by 9 bases, with 11 bases between the two germline ends. The CDR3 here is CASRELTQAFF. The CDR3 region has the DNA TGTGCCAGCAGAGAGCTGACGCAAGCTTTCTTT.

The J gene is TRBJ2-1, the V gene TRBV28; D unclear. Germline values: CDR1 MDHEN, CDR2 SYDVKM. This CDR3 has 13 residues. The V and J ends lost 1 base and 7 bases respectively, with 8 bases between them. The CDR3 DNA follows: TGTGCCAGCAGTTTATTGGCGGTGAATGAGCAGTTCTTC. Protein product: CASSLLAVNEQFF.

The chain uses TRBV6-6 and TRBJ2-2; possibly TRBD1 for D (6 bases). The CDR3 is made up of 16 amino acids. The V and J ends lost 6 bases and 6 bases respectively, with 20 bases between them. Per germline, CDR1 MNHNY and CDR2 SVGAGI (reference sequence). CDR3 DNA sequence: TGTGCCAGCAGCTTGTCTACAGGGTACTCCGCCGGGGAGCTGTTTTTT. It encodes CASSLSTGYSAGELFF.

CDR3 sequence: CASSVGVFTEAFF. The CDR3 bases are TGTGCCAGCAGTGTAGGGGTTTTCACTGAAGCTTTCTTT. The rearrangement links TRBV6-1 to TRBJ1-1, with a weak D call TRBD1 (5 bases). Trimming removed 4 bases at V and 4 bases at J, with 10 bases between. There are 13 residues in the CDR3. CDR1 MNHNS and CDR2 SASEGT come from the germline V gene.

The rearrangement joins TRBV5-4 to TRBJ2-7, with D maybe TRBD2 (7 bases). CDR1 SGHNT and CDR2 YYREEE come from the germline V gene (reference sequence). Deletions cut 5 bases from V and 3 bases from J, with 12 bases between. The CDR3 consists of 13 residues. The CDR3 sequence is CASSRGGIYEQYF. CDR3 bases: TGTGCCAGCAGTAGGGGGGGTATCTACGAGCAGTACTTC.

This sequence joins TRBV19 and TRBJ2-3; D is perhaps TRBD1 (6 bases). Germline-derived CDR1 and CDR2 are LNHDA and SQIVND (reference sequence). Trimming pared 5 bases from V and 0 bases from J, leaving 18 bases between. CDR3 length equals 17 residues. CDR3 coding DNA: TGTGCCAGTAGTCGTCGCACACAGGGTTTAAGCACAGATACGCAGTATTTT. Protein product: CASSRRTQGLSTDTQYF.

This clone has just a few counts. The genes are TRBV7-9 and TRBJ2-7; no definite D call. Trimming took off 3 bases at V and 3 bases at J, with 12 bases between the two ends. The CDR3 sequence is 14 residues long. Per the germline V gene, CDR1 is SEHNR and CDR2 is FQNEAQ (reference sequence). CDR3 sequence: CASSFSDRSYEQYF. The CDR3 DNA sequence: TGTGCCAGCAGCTTCTCGGACCGGAGCTACGAGCAGTACTTC.

The CDR3 DNA is TGTGCCAGCAGTTCCGCCTACGAGCAGTACTTC. This gives the protein CASSSAYEQYF. The J gene is TRBJ2-7, the V gene TRBV27; D unclear. CDR3 length: 11 residues. The V end lost 4 bases, the J end lost 2 bases, and 3 bases lay between the germline ends. Germline V lookup: CDR1 MNHEY, CDR2 SMNVEV (reference sequence).

This chain joins TRBV2 and TRBJ2-1, with D possibly called TRBD1 or TRBD2 (5 bases each). Trimming cost V 7 bases and J 5 bases, with 15 bases left between them. The germline gives CDR1 SNHLY, CDR2 FYNNEI. CDR3 size: 14 residues. The CDR3, as DNA: TGTGCCAGCACCCCCTTCGGGGCCCACAATGAGCAGTTCTTC. It is translated as CASTPFGAHNEQFF.

The chain links TRBV7-8 to TRBJ1-3; D gene ambiguous. Trimming removed 8 bases from V and 5 bases from J, with 10 bases in between. The CDR3 length is 12 residues. The germline V gene has CDR1 SGHVS and CDR2 FQNEAQ. CDR3 DNA: TGTGCCAGCGGACGCCGGCGAAACACCATATATTTT. Its protein product is CASGRRRNTIYF.